One and the same sample provided the 3 T cell receptor beta chains below, sequenced in a study of T-cell reconstitution after alpha-beta-depleted transplantation in children (dated by TCRdb to the mid-2010s). Library method: PCR. The sequencing machine was an Illumina HiSeq 2500. Molecular barcoding was employed in the preparation of TCR libraries, with unique molecular identifiers being used to normalize TCRbeta repertoire quantification. The public sequencing data were trimmed at Q25 with fastp and processed into clonotypes with MiXCR by TCRdb, which kept only in-frame beta chains. Every distinct CDR3 protein forms one entry, paired with its most common genes and DNA. Here the sample has 70,000 to 95,000 distinct CDR3 sequences; around 18% occur a single time. In total, the top ten clones hold about 47% of the sample. The treatment or condition label, read with the paper, signifies: allogeneic hematopoietic cell transplantation with graft depleted of TCRalphabeta T cells and CD19 B cells.

This specimen was PBMCs, mostly from graft donor cells, taken 360 days after TCRalphabeta/CD19-depleted stem cell transplant. The receptors were gathered from a male patient between 2 and 9 years old who had a stem cell transplant for acute lymphoblastic leukemia, so the T cells may come from the graft donor.

This clonotype turned up a few times. This chain joins TRBV20-1 and TRBJ2-7; 16 nucleotides agree with TRBD2. Germline lookup yields CDR1 DFQATT and CDR2 SNEGSKA (reference sequence). The CDR3 covers 16 residues. Losses at the gene ends were 3 bases for V and 0 bases for J; bases not matched to a gene: 2. The CDR3 DNA reads TGCAGTGCTAGGGGACTAGCGGGAGGGGTCTCCTACGAGCAGTACTTC. Encoded protein: CSARGLAGGVSYEQYF.

In its sample, this clonotype was seen a few times. The chain couples TRBV4-1 to TRBJ2-1; tentative D call: TRBD2 (6 bases). Germline V CDR1 and CDR2: MGHRA, YSYEKL. V lost 0 bases and J lost 2, with 11 bases in between. This CDR3 is built from 16 residues. The DNA for the CDR3 is TGCGCCAGCAGCCAAGAGGGCGGGGTGACCTACAATGAGCAGTTCTTC. Its protein product is CASSQEGGVTYNEQFF.

V usage is TRBV6-4 and J usage is TRBJ1-2; D gene ambiguous. Trimming took 6 bases from V and 4 from J, leaving 18 bases between them. The CDR3 is 15 amino acids. Germline CDR1 MRHNA, CDR2 SNTAGT. CDR3 nucleotide sequence: TGTGCCAGCAGACCGAGCGCCGGGAGCCTCTATGGCTACACCTTC. Translated, it gives CASRPSAGSLYGYTF.